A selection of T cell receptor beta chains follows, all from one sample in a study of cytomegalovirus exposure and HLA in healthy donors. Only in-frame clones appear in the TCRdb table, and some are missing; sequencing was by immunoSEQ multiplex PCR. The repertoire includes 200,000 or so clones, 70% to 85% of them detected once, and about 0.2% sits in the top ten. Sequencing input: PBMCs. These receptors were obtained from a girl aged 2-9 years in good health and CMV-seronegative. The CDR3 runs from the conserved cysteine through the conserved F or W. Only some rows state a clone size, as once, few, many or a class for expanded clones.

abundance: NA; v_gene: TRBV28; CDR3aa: CASSLSVTYNQPQHF
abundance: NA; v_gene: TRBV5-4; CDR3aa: CASTLQGWDTQYF
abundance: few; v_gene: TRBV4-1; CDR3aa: CASSPRDYTDTQYF
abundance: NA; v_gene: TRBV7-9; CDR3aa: CASSQKDRGPILHGYTF
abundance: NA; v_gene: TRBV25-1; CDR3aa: CASHAGGVTEAFF
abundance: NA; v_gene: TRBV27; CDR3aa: CASSLDMNTEAFF
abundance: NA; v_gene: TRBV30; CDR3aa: CAWSPGSMNTEAFF
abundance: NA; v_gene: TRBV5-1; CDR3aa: CASSLEQGSYTF
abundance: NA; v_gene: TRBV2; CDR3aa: CASTEQGATQYF
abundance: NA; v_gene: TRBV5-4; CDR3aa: CASSVSGGAYEQFF
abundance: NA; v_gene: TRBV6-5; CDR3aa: CASSFTDFENTEAFF
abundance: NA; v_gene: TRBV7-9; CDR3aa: CASSPPTGVYTEAFF
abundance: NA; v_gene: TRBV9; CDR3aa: CASSVGGLPNTGELFF
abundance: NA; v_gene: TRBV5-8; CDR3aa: CASELLNEQFF
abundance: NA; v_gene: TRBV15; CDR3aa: CATSRIRGALHF
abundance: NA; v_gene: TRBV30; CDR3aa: CAWTPRTSGSYEQYF
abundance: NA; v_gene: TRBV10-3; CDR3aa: CAISRQGQPLSGNTIYF
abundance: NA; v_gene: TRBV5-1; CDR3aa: CASSLPEGAQQYF
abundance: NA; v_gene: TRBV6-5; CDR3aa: CASSRRLAGAGEQFF
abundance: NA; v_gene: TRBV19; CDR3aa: CASRAGGPPDTQYF
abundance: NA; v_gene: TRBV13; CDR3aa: CASSLGGGTYEQYF
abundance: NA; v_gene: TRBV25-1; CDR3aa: CASSRQGNNSPLHF
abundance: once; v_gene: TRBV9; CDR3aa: CASSVDQGVGKAFF
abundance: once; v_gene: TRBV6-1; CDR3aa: CASSGGYRVHQPQHF
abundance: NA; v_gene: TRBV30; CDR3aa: CAWSWGTTGQEETQYF